The 20 T cell receptor beta chains listed next were all sequenced from one sample in a study of blood T cells in healthy people across ages. Sample-barcoded 5' priming and a J-beta primer mix drove a second PCR of roughly 7 to 11 cycles. Via MiXCR, TCRdb re-called the 5' RACE reads, giving one row per CDR3 protein. This sample has 580,000 or so distinct CDR3 sequences, with roughly 43% found just once. Source material: blood. The receptors come from a man older than 75 in good health.

This clonotype came up a few times. The genes are TRBV7-3 and TRBJ1-2; 10 positions agree with TRBD1. This CDR3 has 15 residues. Germline loops: CDR1 SGHTA, CDR2 FQGTGA. With V trimmed by 5 bases and J by 7 bases, 10 bases remained unmatched. CDR3 protein: CASSPGGQGVGGYTF. The CDR3, as DNA: TGTGCCAGCAGCCCAGGCGGACAGGGGGTTGGTGGCTACACCTTC. The full variable domain, rest sourced from reference TRBV7-3 and TRBJ1-2, is GAGVSQTPSNKVTEKGKYVELRCDPISGHTALYWYRQSLGQGPEFLIYFQGTGAADDSGLPNDRFFAVRPEGSVSTLKIQRTERGDSAVYLCASSPGGQGVGGYTFGSGTRLTVV.

The V gene is TRBV12-3 or TRBV12-4, the J gene TRBJ2-4; the D gene is possibly TRBD1 (7 bases). With 6 bases removed from V and 5 bases from J, the gap between germline ends came to 17 bases. The CDR3 loop spans 15 amino acids. In nucleotides, the CDR3 is TGTGCCAGCAGCCCAGGGGGGCAATCACAAAACATTCAGTACTTC. Amino acids: CASSPGGQSQNIQYF.

V is TRBV12-3 or TRBV12-4 and J is TRBJ2-2; D possibly uses TRBD1 or TRBD2 (5 bases each). Trimming stripped 5 bases from V and 4 bases from J, with 11 bases between. The CDR3 sequence is 14 residues long. As DNA, the CDR3 is TGTGCCAGCAGTCGGGACCGCGTCACCGGGGAGCTGTTTTTT. Encoded protein: CASSRDRVTGELFF.

This clonotype turned up a few times. This chain connects TRBV7-9 to TRBJ1-2, with TRBD1 identical over 7 bases. The CDR3 length is 15 residues. Per the germline V gene, CDR1 is SEHNR and CDR2 is FQNEAQ (reference sequence). Unmatched junction bases numbered 8, after V lost 3 bases and J lost 4 bases. The CDR3 loop reads CASSFGTAKTYGYTF. The CDR3 region has the DNA TGTGCCAGCAGCTTTGGGACAGCTAAAACCTATGGCTACACCTTC.

The chain uses TRBV12-3 or TRBV12-4 and TRBJ1-2; D remains unclear. V gave up 8 bases and J gave up 3 bases, with 16 bases separating them. This CDR3 is built from 14 residues. The CDR3, as DNA: TGTGCCAGCGGGGTGGAGGGAACGGACTATGGCTACACCTTC. Translated, it gives CASGVEGTDYGYTF.

The chain links TRBV7-9 to TRBJ1-4; D uncertain. This CDR3 has 14 residues. Trimming pared 7 bases from V and 3 bases from J, leaving 12 bases between. Per germline, CDR1 SEHNR and CDR2 FQNEAQ (reference sequence). For the CDR3, the DNA is TGTGCCAGCACCCTAGAGTTGTCTAATGAAAAACTGTTTTTT. Its protein product is CASTLELSNEKLFF.

In its sample, this clonotype was seen many times. V gene TRBV6-6 combines with J gene TRBJ2-7; weak D call: TRBD2 (6 bases). Deletions cut 6 bases from V and 5 bases from J, with 17 bases between. This CDR3 spans 14 amino acids. Germline V gives CDR1 MNHNY, CDR2 SVGAGI (reference sequence). CDR3 nucleotides: TGTGCCAGCAGCGGTAGGCCCCCGGGAGACGAGCAGTACTTC. This codes for CASSGRPPGDEQYF.

This clonotype was picked up a small number of times. The gene calls are TRBV7-2 and TRBJ2-3; D is unclear. The V end lost 5 bases, the J end lost 3 bases, and 18 bases lay between the germline ends. The CDR3 totals 16 residues. Germline V gene sequence: CDR1 SGHTA, CDR2 FQGNSA. The CDR3 region has the DNA TGTGCCAGCAGCCACCAAAATGCCGGCCTTACAGATACGCAGTATTTT. It yields the protein CASSHQNAGLTDTQYF.

This clonotype has more than one count but fewer than ten. The V gene is TRBV12-3 or TRBV12-4, the J gene TRBJ2-3; D unresolved. The CDR3 is made up of 11 amino acids. V lost 6 bases, J lost 6 bases, and 7 bases lay in between. CDR3 DNA: TGTGCCAGCAGACGCAGCGATACGCAGTATTTT. Protein product: CASRRSDTQYF.

This clonotype turned up a few times. V gene TRBV28 combines with J gene TRBJ1-4; no definite D call. The CDR3 is 14 amino acids. Germline CDR1 is MDHEN and CDR2 is SYDVKM. V was cut by 6 bases and J by 8 bases, with 16 bases left in between. The CDR3 sequence: CASSSATEVEKLFF. The CDR3 DNA follows: TGTGCCAGCAGCTCGGCAACAGAAGTCGAAAAACTGTTTTTT.

This clonotype was counted only a few times. This chain connects TRBV3-1 to TRBJ2-1, with D unclear. Germline values: CDR1 LGHDT, CDR2 YNNKEL (reference sequence). V lost 0 bases and J 10 bases, leaving 10 bases between the germline ends. This CDR3 spans 13 amino acids. CDR3 protein: CASSQDPAPEQFF. CDR3 DNA sequence: TGTGCCAGCAGCCAAGATCCGGCCCCAGAGCAGTTCTTC.

The chain carries TRBV10-3 and TRBJ1-1, with D hard to call. The germline gives CDR1 ENHRY, CDR2 SYGVKD. CDR3 length: 17 residues. With 0 bases removed from V and 1 base from J, the gap between germline ends came to 15 bases. CDR3 nucleotide sequence: TGTGCCATCAGTGAGTCGTTGGGAATCCTAGAGAACACTGAAGCTTTCTTT. Encoded protein: CAISESLGILENTEAFF.

The chain has TRBV5-1 and TRBJ1-1; D remains ambiguous. The CDR3 runs to 12 residues. The V end was cut by 0 bases, the J end by 7 bases, with 7 bases between. Germline V lookup: CDR1 SGHRS, CDR2 YFSETQ. Here the CDR3 reads CASSLEGGEAFF. The CDR3 DNA follows: TGCGCCAGCAGCTTGGAGGGCGGTGAAGCTTTCTTT.

With regard to this clonotype: A much larger clonotype is one base distant, so this may be a read error. The gene calls are TRBV6-5 and TRBJ1-6, with D uncertain. CDR1 and CDR2 (germline): MNHEY, SVGAGI. The CDR3 has 13 amino acids. In DNA, the CDR3 is TGTGCCAGCAGTTCCGTAGAGAATTCACCCCCCCACTTT. Its translation: CASSSVENSPPHF.

The chain links TRBV29-1 to TRBJ1-5; 8 bases are a match to TRBD1. This CDR3 is built from 15 residues. Germline loops: CDR1 SQVTM, CDR2 ANQGSEA. Unmatched junction bases numbered 8, after V lost 5 bases and J lost 2 bases. The CDR3 loop reads CSVSSGGQGNQPQHF. CDR3 nucleotides: TGCAGCGTTTCATCAGGGGGACAGGGCAATCAGCCCCAGCATTTT.

This clonotype was recorded a few times. This chain links TRBV10-3 with TRBJ2-1; 13 bases are a match to TRBD2. This CDR3 has 15 residues. Trimming cost V 6 bases and J 7 bases; bases outside gene matches: 6. Per the germline V gene, CDR1 is ENHRY and CDR2 is SYGVKD. The CDR3 loop is CAIRTSGGSGNEQFF. CDR3 nucleotides: TGTGCCATCAGGACTAGCGGGGGGTCCGGGAATGAGCAGTTCTTC.

This clonotype was detected only a few times. The V gene is TRBV29-1, the J gene TRBJ1-4; a possible D gene is TRBD1 (5 bases). Looked up from germline, CDR1 is SQVTM and CDR2 is ANQGSEA. Trimming shortened V by 3 bases and J by 8 bases, and 13 bases separated the two germline ends. This CDR3 is built from 13 residues. The CDR3 sequence is CSVEQTPGEKLFF. CDR3 sequence (DNA): TGCAGCGTTGAGCAAACCCCAGGGGAAAAACTGTTTTTT.

This clonotype was observed a handful of times. The V gene is TRBV18, the J gene TRBJ2-1; no reliable D call. V was pared by 3 bases and J by 0 bases, with 6 bases between. The germline CDR1 and CDR2 sequences are KGHSH and LQKENI. This CDR3 has 14 residues. CDR3 sequence: CASSPESSYNEQFF. The DNA for the CDR3 is TGTGCCAGCTCACCTGAAAGCTCCTACAATGAGCAGTTCTTC. Combining the CDR3 with reference TRBV18 and TRBJ2-1 gives the whole variable domain NAGVMQNPRHLVRRRGQEARLRCSPMKGHSHVYWYRQLPEEGLKFMVYLQKENIIDESGMPKERFSAEFPKEGPSILRIQQVVRGDSAAYFCASSPESSYNEQFFGPGTRLTVL.

J is TRBJ2-7 and V is TRBV7-9; 9 bases are shared with TRBD2. Germline V gene sequence: CDR1 SEHNR, CDR2 FQNEAQ (reference sequence). This CDR3 has 17 residues. V lost 5 bases to trimming and J lost 7 bases; unmatched junction nucleotides: 18. In nucleotides, the CDR3 is TGTGCCAGCAGCATACCGACTAGCGGCGGCTCCTACAATGAGCAGTACTTC. Translating gives CASSIPTSGGSYNEQYF.

This sequence joins TRBV3-1 and TRBJ2-5, with 9 bases matching TRBD2. The J call may be mistaken, given a closer DNA end match to TRBJ2-7. The CDR3 has 18 amino acids. Germline V lookup: CDR1 LGHDT, CDR2 YNNKEL (reference sequence). CDR3 amino acids: CASSRKSPRGSGSPEQYF. CDR3 nucleotides: TGTGCCAGCAGCCGGAAAAGCCCACGGGGTAGCGGGAGTCCCGAGCAGTACTTC.